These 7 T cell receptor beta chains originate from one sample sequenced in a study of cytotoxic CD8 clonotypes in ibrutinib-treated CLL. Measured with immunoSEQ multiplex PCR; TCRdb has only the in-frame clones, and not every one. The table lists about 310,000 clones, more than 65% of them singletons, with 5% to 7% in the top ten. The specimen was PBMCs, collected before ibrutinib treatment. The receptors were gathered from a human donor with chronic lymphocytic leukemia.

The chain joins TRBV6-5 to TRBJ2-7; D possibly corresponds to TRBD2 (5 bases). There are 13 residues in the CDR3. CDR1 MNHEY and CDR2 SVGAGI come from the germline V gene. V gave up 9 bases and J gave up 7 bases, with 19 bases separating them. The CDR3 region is CASSQEATWEQYF. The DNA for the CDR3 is TGTGCCAGTTCTCAGGAGGCAACCTGGGAGCAGTACTTC.

The CDR3 DNA reads TGTGCCAGCAGTCCATCGGGACTAGCGAACAATGAGCAGTTCTTC. This translates into CASSPSGLANNEQFF. This chain joins TRBV28 and TRBJ2-1; TRBD2 agrees at 10 bases. This CDR3 spans 15 amino acids. J was trimmed by 5 bases and V by 5 bases; bases with no gene match: 6. Per the germline V gene, CDR1 is MDHEN and CDR2 is SYDVKM.

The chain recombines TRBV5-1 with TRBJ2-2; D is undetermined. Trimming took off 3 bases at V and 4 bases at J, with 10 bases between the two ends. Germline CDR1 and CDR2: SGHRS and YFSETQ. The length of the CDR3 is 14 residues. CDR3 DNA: TGCGCCAGCAGCTCGGACCTAGGCACCGGGGAGCTGTTTTTT. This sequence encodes CASSSDLGTGELFF.

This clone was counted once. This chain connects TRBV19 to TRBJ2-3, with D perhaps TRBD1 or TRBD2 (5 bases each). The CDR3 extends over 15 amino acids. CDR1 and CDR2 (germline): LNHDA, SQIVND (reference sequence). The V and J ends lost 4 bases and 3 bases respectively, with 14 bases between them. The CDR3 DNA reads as TGTGCCAGTAGTACCTCCAAGGGGAGTACAGATACGCAGTATTTT. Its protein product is CASSTSKGSTDTQYF.

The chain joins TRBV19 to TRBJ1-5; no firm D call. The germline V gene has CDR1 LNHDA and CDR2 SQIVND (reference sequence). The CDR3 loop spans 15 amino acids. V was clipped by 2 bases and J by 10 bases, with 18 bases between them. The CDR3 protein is CASSIRPHPIVPQHF. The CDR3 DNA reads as TGTGCCAGTAGTATACGGCCTCACCCCATCGTTCCCCAGCATTTT.

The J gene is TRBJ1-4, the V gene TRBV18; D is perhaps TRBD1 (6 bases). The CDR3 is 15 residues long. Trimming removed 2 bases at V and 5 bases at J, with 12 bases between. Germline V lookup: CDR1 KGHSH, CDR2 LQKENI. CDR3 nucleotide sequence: TGTGCCAGCTCACCAATCGGACAGAGGAATGAAAAACTGTTTTTT. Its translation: CASSPIGQRNEKLFF.

This chain's CDR3 is CASSFQSGDYEQYF. The CDR3 bases are TGTGCCAGCAGCTTCCAGTCTGGAGACTACGAGCAGTACTTC. The rearrangement links TRBV7-3 to TRBJ2-7; D ambiguous. Per germline, CDR1 SGHTA and CDR2 FQGTGA. This CDR3 contains 14 residues. Trimming left V 3 bases short and J 3 bases short, with 12 bases between.